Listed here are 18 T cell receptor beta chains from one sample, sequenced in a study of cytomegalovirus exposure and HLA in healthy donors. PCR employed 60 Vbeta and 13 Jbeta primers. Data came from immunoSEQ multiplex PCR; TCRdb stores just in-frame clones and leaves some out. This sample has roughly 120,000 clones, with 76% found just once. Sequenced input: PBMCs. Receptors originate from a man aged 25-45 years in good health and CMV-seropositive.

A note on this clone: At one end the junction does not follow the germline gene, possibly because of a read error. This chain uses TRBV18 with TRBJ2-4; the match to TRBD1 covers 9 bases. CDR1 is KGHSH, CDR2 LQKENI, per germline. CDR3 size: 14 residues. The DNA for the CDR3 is TGTGCCAGCTCCCCACGACAGGGGGACGGCATTCAGTACTTC. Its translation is CASSPRQGDGIQYF.

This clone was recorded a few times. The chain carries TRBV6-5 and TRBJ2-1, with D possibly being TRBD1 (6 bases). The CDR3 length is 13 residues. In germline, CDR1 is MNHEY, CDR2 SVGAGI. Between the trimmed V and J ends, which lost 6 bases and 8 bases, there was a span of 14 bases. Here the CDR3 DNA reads TGTGCCAGCAGCGGAACAGGGAGCGATGAGCAGTTCTTC. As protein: CASSGTGSDEQFF.

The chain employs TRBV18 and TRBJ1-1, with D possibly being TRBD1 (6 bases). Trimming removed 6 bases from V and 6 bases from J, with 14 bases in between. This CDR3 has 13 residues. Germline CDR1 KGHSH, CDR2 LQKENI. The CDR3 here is CASSRTGMPEAFF. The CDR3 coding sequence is TGTGCCAGCTCTCGAACAGGGATGCCTGAAGCTTTCTTT.

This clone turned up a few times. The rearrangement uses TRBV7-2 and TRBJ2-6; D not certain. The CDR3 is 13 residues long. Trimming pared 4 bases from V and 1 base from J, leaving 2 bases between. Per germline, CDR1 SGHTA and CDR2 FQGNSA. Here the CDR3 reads CASSSSGANVLTF. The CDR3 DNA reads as TGTGCCAGCAGCTCTTCTGGGGCCAACGTCCTGACTTTC.

The CDR3 bases are TGCGCCAGCAGCCAAGGGCGGACAGGGTTAGGCGAGCAGTACTTC. It is translated as CASSQGRTGLGEQYF. This chain joins TRBV4-1 and TRBJ2-7; TRBD1 matches 8 bases. Germline-derived CDR1 and CDR2 are MGHRA and YSYEKL. The V segment lost 1 base and the J segment 6 bases; nucleotides outside the gene matches: 8. The CDR3 has 15 residues.

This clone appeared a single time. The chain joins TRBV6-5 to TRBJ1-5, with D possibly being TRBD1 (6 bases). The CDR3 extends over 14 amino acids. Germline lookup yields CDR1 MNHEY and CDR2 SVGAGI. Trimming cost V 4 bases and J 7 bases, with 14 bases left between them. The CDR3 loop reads CASSSGERRQPQHF. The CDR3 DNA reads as TGTGCCAGCAGTTCAGGGGAGAGGCGCCAGCCCCAGCATTTT.

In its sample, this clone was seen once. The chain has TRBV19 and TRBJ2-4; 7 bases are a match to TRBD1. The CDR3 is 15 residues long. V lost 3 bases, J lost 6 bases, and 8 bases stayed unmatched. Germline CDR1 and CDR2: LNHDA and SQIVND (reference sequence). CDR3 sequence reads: CASSIPDRAGNIQYF. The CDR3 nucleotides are TGTGCCAGTAGTATCCCAGACAGGGCGGGAAACATTCAGTACTTC.

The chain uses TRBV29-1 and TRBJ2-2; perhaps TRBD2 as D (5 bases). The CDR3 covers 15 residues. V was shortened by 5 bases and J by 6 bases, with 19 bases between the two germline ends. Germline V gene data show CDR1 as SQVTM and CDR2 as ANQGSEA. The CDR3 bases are TGCAGCGTTAAAACCCAACGTAGCGCCGCCGGGGAGCTGTTTTTT. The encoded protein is CSVKTQRSAAGELFF.

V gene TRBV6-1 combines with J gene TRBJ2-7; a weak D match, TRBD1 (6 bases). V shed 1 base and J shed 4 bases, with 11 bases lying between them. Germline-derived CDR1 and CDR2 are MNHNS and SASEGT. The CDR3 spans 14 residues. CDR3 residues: CASSEGGGEYEQYF. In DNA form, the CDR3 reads TGTGCCAGCAGTGAAGGAGGGGGTGAATACGAGCAGTACTTC.

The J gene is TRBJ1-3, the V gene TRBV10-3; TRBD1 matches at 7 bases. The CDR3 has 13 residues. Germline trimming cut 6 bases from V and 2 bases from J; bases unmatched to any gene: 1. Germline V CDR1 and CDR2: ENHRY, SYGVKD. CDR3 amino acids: CAIRQGTGNTIYF. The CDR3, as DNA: TGTGCCATCAGACAGGGGACTGGAAACACCATATATTTT.

CDR3 bases: TGTGCCAGCAGTGTCGCGGAAACAGGGCCTACAGATACGCAGTATTTT. Protein: CASSVAETGPTDTQYF. The V gene is TRBV2, the J gene TRBJ2-3, with D tentatively TRBD1 (6 bases). CDR3 length equals 16 residues. Trimming stripped 4 bases from V and 3 bases from J, with 17 bases between. Per germline, CDR1 SNHLY and CDR2 FYNNEI.

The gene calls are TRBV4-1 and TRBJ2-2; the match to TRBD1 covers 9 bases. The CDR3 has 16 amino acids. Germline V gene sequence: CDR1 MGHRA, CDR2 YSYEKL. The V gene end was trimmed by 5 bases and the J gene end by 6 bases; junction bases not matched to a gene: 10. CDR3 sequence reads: CASSRPRTGVSGELFF. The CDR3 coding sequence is TGCGCCAGCAGCAGACCCCGGACAGGGGTCTCCGGGGAGCTGTTTTTT.

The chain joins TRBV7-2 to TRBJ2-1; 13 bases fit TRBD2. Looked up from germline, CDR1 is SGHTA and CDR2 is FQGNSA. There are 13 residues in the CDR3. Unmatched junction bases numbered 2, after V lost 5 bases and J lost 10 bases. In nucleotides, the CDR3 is TGTGCCAGCAGCCCGGGACTAGCGGGGGAGCAGTTCTTC. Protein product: CASSPGLAGEQFF.

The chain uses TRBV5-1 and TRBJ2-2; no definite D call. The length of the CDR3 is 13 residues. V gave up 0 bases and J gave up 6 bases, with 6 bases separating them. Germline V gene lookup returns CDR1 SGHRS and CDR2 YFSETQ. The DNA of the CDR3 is TGCGCCAGCAGCTTGGCCCCAGCCGGGGAGCTGTTTTTT. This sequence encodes CASSLAPAGELFF.

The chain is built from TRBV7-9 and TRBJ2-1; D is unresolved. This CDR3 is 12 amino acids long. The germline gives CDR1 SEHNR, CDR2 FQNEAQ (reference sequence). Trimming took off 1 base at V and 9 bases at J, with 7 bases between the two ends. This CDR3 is CASSLGPGEQFF. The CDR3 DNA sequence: TGTGCCAGCAGCTTAGGCCCCGGTGAGCAGTTCTTC.

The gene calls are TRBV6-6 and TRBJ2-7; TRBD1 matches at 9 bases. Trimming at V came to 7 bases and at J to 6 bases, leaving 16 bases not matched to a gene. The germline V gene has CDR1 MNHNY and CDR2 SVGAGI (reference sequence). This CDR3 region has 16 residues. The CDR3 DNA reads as TGTGCCAGCACCCCCGCAGGGGCACAGGGGGCTGGCGAGCAGTACTTC. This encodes CASTPAGAQGAGEQYF.

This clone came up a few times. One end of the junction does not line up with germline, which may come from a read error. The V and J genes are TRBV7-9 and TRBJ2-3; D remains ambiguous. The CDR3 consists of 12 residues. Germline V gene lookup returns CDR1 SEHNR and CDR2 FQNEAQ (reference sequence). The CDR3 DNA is TGTGCCAGCAGCCCCCTCACATATACGCAGTATTTT. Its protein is CASSPLTYTQYF. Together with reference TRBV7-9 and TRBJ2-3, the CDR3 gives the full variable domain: DTGVSQNPRHKITKRGQNVTFRCDPISEHNRLYWYRQTLGQGPEFLTYFQNEAQLEKSRLLSDRFSAERPKGSFSTLEIQRTEQGDSAMYLCASSPLTYTQYFGPGTRLTVL.

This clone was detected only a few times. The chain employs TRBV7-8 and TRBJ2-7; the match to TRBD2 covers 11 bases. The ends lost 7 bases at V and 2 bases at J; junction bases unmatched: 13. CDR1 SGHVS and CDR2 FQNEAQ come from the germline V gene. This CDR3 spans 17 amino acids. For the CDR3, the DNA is TGTGCCAGCACCCCGACCCCCGGACTAGCGGGCCCCTACGAGCAGTACTTC. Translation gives CASTPTPGLAGPYEQYF.